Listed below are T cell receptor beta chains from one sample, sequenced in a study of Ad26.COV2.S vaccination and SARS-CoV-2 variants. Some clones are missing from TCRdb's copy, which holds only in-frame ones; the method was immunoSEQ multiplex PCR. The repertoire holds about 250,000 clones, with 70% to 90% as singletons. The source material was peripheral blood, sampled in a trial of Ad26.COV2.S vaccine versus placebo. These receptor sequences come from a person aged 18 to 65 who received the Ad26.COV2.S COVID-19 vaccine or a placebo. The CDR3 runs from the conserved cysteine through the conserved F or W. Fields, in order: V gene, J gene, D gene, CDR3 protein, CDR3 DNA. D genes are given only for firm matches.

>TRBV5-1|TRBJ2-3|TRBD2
CASSLVSGRAADTQYF
TGCGCCAGCAGCTTGGTTAGCGGGAGGGCAGCAGATACGCAGTATTTT
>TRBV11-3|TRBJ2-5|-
CASSLGAGEGETQYF
TGTGCCAGCAGCTTAGGGGCGGGTGAGGGAGAGACCCAGTACTTC
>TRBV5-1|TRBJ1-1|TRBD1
CASSPRGGANTEAFF
TGCGCCAGCAGCCCCAGGGGGGGTGCAAACACTGAAGCTTTCTTT
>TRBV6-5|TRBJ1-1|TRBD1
CASSIDRAAEAFF
TGTGCCAGCAGCATAGACAGGGCGGCTGAAGCTTTCTTT
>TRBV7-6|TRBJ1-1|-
CASSSGAKGGAFF
TGTGCCAGCAGCTCGGGGGCCAAGGGTGGAGCTTTCTTT
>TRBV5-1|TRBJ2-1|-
CASSLEGVDEQFF
TGCGCCAGCAGCTTGGAAGGGGTCGATGAGCAGTTCTTC
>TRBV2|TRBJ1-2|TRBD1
CASSAGQGYGYTF
TGTGCCAGCAGTGCGGGACAGGGCTATGGCTACACCTTC
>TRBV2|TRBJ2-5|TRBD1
CASSSQGSQETQYF
TGTGCCAGCAGTTCACAGGGGTCCCAAGAGACCCAGTACTTC
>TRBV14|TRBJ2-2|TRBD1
CASRRDRKAGELFF
TGTGCCAGCAGGCGGGACAGGAAGGCCGGGGAGCTGTTTTTT
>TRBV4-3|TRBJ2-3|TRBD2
CASSRGLAGGPGTDTQYF
TGCGCCAGCAGCCGAGGACTAGCGGGGGGCCCTGGCACAGATACGCAGTATTTT